This is a list of T cell receptor beta chains from one sample in a study of CD8+CD57+ T cells in acquired aplastic anemia. A single record per CDR3 protein comes from TCRdb applying MiXCR to the reads. The sample contains roughly 280,000 distinct CDR3 sequences, about 50% of which appear only once. Material for sequencing was sorted CD4+, CD8+, or CD8+CD57+ T cells (not recorded which) from PBMCs. These receptor sequences come from a human donor with aplastic anemia. Both conserved end residues are part of each CDR3. The order of the fields is V gene, clone size, D gene, J gene, CDR3 DNA, CDR3 protein. D genes are given only for firm matches. Where a row states a size, it is once, few, many or the class of an expanded clone; other rows omit it.

>TRBV20-1|many|-|TRBJ1-2
TGCAGTGCTAGCCACCACGGGGCGTCCTATGGCTACACCTTC
CSASHHGASYGYTF
>TRBV9|-|TRBD1|TRBJ1-6
TGTGCCAGCAGCGGAGGGACAGTCTCCTATAATTCACCCCTCCACTTT
CASSGGTVSYNSPLHF
>TRBV29-1|many|TRBD1|TRBJ2-2
TGCAGCGTTGACGTGACCGGGACAGGGGCCTCCGCCGGGGAGCTGTTTTTT
CSVDVTGTGASAGELFF
>TRBV20-1|few|-|TRBJ2-7
TGCAGTGCTATACGGGACACAACCGACGAGCAGTACTTC
CSAIRDTTDEQYF
>TRBV19|many|TRBD1|TRBJ1-1
TGTGCCAGTCTACATACAGGGGGCCTCGTGAACACTGAAGCTTTCTTT
CASLHTGGLVNTEAFF
>TRBV10-3|-|-|TRBJ1-3
TGTGCCATCCGGGCTAATGGCAGTGAGTCAGGGGGAAACACCATATATTTT
CAIRANGSESGGNTIYF
>TRBV9|-|TRBD2|TRBJ2-7
TGTGCCAGCAGCGATGGGGGGGACCAACGGGGGGAGCAGTACTTC
CASSDGGDQRGEQYF
>TRBV2|once|-|TRBJ2-5
TGTGCCAGCAGTGAAGCGCGAGGTTGGGGGGAGACCCAGTACTTC
CASSEARGWGETQYF
>TRBV20-1|many|-|TRBJ1-1
TGCAGTGCTAGTGTTGGCGGGGCGAACACTGAAGCTTTCTTT
CSASVGGANTEAFF
>TRBV29-1|-|TRBD1|TRBJ2-5
TGCAGCGTTTTACAGGGGGCGCTAGAAGAGACCCAGTACTTC
CSVLQGALEETQYF
>TRBV10-3|once|TRBD2|TRBJ2-1
TGTGCCATCAGTGGGGCTAGCGGGAGACCGAAAAACAATGAGCAGTTCTTC
CAISGASGRPKNNEQFF